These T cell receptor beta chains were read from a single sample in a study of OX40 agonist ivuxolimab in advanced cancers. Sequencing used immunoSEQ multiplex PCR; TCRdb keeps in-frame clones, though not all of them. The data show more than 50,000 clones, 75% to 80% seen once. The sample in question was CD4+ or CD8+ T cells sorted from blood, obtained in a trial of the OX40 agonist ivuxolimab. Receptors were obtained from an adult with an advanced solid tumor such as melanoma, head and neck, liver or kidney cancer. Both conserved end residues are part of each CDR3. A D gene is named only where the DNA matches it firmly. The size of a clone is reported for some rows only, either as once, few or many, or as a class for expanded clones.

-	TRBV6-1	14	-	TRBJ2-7	CASSVDSFSPEQYF	TGTGCCAGCAGTGTCGACTCCTTCTCTCCTGAGCAGTACTTC
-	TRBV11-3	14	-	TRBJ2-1	CASSLGGEGNEQFF	TGTGCCAGCAGCTTAGGCGGCGAAGGTAACGAGCAGTTCTTC
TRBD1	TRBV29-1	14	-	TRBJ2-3	CSVDRGLGTDTQYF	TGCAGCGTAGACAGGGGGCTGGGGACAGATACGCAGTATTTT
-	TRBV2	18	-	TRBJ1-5	CASSELQGVGYSNQPQHF	TGTGCCAGCAGTGAATTGCAGGGTGTAGGTTATAGCAATCAGCCCCAGCATTTT
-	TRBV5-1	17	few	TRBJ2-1	CASSFTQPGRGSYEQFF	TGCGCCAGCAGCTTCACGCAGCCGGGACGAGGGAGCTATGAGCAGTTCTTC
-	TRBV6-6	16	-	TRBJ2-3	CASSYSGRGSTDTQYF	TGTGCCAGCAGTTACTCGGGGCGGGGTAGCACAGATACGCAGTATTTT
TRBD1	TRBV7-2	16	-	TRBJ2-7	CASSPRGTGPTYEQYF	TGTGCCAGCAGCCCCAGGGGGACAGGTCCCACCTACGAGCAGTACTTC
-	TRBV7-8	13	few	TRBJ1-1	CASSFSLNTEAFF	TGTGCCAGCAGCTTTTCGTTAAACACTGAAGCTTTCTTT
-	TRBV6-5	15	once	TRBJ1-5	CASSPRSGGNQPQHF	TGTGCCAGCAGTCCAAGGTCGGGGGGCAATCAGCCCCAGCATTTT
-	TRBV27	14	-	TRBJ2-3	CASSDRWGTDTQYF	TGTGCCAGCAGTGACAGATGGGGCACAGATACGCAGTATTTT
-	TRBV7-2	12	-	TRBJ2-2	CASSFEVGELFF	TGTGCCAGCAGCTTTGAAGTTGGGGAGCTGTTTTTT
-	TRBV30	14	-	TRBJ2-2	CAWSAGTNTGELFF	TGTGCCTGGAGCGCTGGGACGAACACCGGGGAGCTGTTTTTT
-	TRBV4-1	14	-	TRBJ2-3	CASSQGRATDTQYF	TGCGCCAGCAGCCAAGGGAGGGCAACAGATACGCAGTATTTT
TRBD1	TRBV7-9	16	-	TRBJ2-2	CASWTGIKSNTGELFF	TGTGCCAGCTGGACAGGGATAAAATCGAACACCGGGGAGCTGTTTTTT
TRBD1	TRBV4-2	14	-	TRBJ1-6	CASSSRDRGSPLHF	TGTGCCAGCAGCTCGAGGGACAGGGGTTCACCCCTCCACTTT
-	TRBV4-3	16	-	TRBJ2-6	CASSQGGSGGANVLTF	TGCGCCAGCAGCCAAGGGGGGAGTGGTGGGGCCAACGTCCTGACTTTC
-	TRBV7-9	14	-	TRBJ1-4	CASSLGGTNEKLFF	TGTGCCAGCAGCCTGGGAGGAACTAATGAAAAACTGTTTTTT
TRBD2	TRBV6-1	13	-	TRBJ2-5	CASNSAGEETQYF	TGTGCCAGCAATTCAGCGGGGGAAGAGACCCAGTACTTC
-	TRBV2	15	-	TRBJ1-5	CASSEQGVPNQPQHF	TGTGCCAGCAGTGAACAAGGGGTTCCTAATCAGCCCCAGCATTTT
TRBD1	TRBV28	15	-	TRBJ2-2	CASRRTGVNTGELFF	TGTGCCAGCAGACGGACAGGGGTTAACACCGGGGAGCTGTTTTTT
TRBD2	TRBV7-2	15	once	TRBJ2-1	CASSKGLAGTLDQFF	TGTGCCAGCAGCAAAGGACTAGCGGGGACTCTTGACCAGTTCTTC
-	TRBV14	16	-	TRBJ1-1	CASSQDLGPWGTEAFF	TGTGCCAGCAGCCAAGATTTAGGGCCATGGGGCACTGAAGCTTTCTTT
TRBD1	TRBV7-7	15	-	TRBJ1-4	CASSLGTGAGEKLFF	TGTGCCAGCAGCTTAGGGACAGGGGCAGGGGAAAAACTGTTTTTT
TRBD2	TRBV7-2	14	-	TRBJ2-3	CASSRPLAGDTQYF	TGTGCCAGCAGCCGACCACTAGCGGGAGATACGCAGTATTTT
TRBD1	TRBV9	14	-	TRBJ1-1	CASSTRQGDTEAFF	TGTGCCAGCAGCACCCGACAGGGCGACACTGAAGCTTTCTTT
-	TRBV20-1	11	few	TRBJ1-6	CSANQLGPLHF	TGCAGTGCTAACCAGCTCGGACCCCTCCACTTT
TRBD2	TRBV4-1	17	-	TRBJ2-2	CASSPSFGGGSTGELFF	TGCGCCAGCAGCCCCTCTTTCGGGGGGGGCAGTACCGGGGAGCTGTTTTTT
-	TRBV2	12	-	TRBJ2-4	CASSPEANIQYF	TGTGCCAGCAGCCCGGAGGCAAACATTCAGTACTTC
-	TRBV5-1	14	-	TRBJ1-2	CASSLEARSYGYTF	TGCGCCAGCAGCTTGGAGGCCAGGAGCTATGGCTACACCTTC
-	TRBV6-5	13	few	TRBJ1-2	CASSSPGTYGYTF	TGTGCCAGCAGTTCTCCCGGGACGTATGGCTACACCTTC
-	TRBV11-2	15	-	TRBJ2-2	CASSLSSGVTGELFF	TGTGCCAGCAGCTTAAGTTCAGGGGTAACCGGGGAGCTGTTTTTT
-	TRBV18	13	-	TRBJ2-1	CASRTGNDNEQFF	TGTGCCAGCCGAACAGGAAACGACAATGAGCAGTTCTTC
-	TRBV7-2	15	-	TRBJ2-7	CASSLGGAGGYEQYF	TGTGCCAGCAGCTTAGGGGGGGCCGGGGGCTACGAGCAGTACTTC
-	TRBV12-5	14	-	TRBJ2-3	CASGLGGVRDTQYF	TGTGCTAGTGGTTTGGGAGGAGTCCGAGATACGCAGTATTTT
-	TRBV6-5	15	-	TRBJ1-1	CASTLGGNFNTEAFF	TGTGCCAGCACCCTGGGGGGGAACTTCAACACTGAAGCTTTCTTT
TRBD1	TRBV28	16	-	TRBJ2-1	CASSVQGRSKGNEQFF	TGTGCCAGCAGTGTACAGGGGCGTAGCAAGGGCAATGAGCAGTTCTTC